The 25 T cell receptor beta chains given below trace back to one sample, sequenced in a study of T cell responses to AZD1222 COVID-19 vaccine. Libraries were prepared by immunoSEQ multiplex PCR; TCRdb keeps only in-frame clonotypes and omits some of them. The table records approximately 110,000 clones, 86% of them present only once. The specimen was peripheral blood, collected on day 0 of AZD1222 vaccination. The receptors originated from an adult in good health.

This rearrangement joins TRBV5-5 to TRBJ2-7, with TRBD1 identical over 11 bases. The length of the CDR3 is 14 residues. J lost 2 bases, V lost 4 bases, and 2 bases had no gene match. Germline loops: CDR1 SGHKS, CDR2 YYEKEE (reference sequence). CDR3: CASSGQGAAYEQYF. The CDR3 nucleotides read TGTGCCAGCAGCGGACAGGGGGCCGCCTACGAGCAGTACTTC. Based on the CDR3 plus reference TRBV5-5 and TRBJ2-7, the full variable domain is DAGVTQSPTHLIKTRGQQVTLRCSPISGHKSVSWYQQVLGQGPQFIFQYYEKEERGRGNFPDRFSARQFPNYSSELNVNALLLGDSALYLCASSGQGAAYEQYFGPGTRLTVT.

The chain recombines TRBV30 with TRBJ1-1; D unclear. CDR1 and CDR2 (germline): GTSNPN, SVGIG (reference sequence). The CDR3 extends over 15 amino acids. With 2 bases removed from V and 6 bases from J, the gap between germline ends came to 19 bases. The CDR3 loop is CAWSLRGGWAAEAFF. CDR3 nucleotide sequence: TGTGCCTGGAGTCTACGGGGTGGTTGGGCGGCTGAAGCTTTCTTT.

The CDR3 here is CASSPLTRDRGAGELFF. In nucleotides, the CDR3 is TGTGCCAGCAGCCCATTAACCCGGGACAGGGGGGCCGGGGAGCTGTTTTTT. This rearrangement joins TRBV14 to TRBJ2-2; TRBD1 agrees at 11 bases. CDR1 SGHDN and CDR2 FVKESK come from the germline V gene. V lost 4 bases to trimming and J lost 6 bases; unmatched junction nucleotides: 10. This CDR3 has 17 amino acids.

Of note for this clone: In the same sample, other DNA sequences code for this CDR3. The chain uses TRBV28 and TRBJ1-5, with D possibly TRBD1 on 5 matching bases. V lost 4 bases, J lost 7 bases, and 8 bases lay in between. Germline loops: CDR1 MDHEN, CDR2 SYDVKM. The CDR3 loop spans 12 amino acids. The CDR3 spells CASSSGGQPQHF. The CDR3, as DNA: TGTGCCAGCAGTTCCGGGGGACAGCCCCAGCATTTT.

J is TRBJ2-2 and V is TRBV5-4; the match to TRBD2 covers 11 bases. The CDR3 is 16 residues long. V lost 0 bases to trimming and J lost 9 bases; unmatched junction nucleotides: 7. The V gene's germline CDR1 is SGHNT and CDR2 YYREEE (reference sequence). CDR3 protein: CASSLGLAGGGRELFF. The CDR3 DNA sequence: TGTGCCAGCAGCTTGGGGCTAGCGGGGGGCGGTCGGGAGCTGTTTTTT.

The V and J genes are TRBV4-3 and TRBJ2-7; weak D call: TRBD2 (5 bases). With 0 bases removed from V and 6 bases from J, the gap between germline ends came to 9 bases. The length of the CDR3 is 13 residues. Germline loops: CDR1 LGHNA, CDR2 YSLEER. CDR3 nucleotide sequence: TGCGCCAGCAGCCAAGACAGGCGGGCCGAGCAGTACTTC. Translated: CASSQDRRAEQYF.

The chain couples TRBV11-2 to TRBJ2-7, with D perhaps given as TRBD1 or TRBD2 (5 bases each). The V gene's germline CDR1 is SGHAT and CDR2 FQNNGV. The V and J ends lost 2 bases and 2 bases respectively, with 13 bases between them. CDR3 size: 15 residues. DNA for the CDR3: TGTGCCAGCAGCTTACAGCCGGGACCCACCTACGAGCAGTACTTC. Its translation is CASSLQPGPTYEQYF.

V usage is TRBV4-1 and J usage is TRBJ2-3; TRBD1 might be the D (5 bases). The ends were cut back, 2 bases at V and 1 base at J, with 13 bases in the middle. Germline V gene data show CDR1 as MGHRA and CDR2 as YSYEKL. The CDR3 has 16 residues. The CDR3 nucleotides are TGCGCCAGCAGCCAAAACACAGGCGTCCGCACAGATACGCAGTATTTT. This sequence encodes CASSQNTGVRTDTQYF.

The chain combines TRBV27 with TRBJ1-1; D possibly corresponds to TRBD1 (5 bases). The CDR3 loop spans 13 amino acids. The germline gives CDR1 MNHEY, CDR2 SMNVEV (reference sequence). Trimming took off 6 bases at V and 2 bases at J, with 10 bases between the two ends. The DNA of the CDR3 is TGTGCCAGCAGCCTCACAGGCAACACTGAAGCTTTCTTT. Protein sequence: CASSLTGNTEAFF.

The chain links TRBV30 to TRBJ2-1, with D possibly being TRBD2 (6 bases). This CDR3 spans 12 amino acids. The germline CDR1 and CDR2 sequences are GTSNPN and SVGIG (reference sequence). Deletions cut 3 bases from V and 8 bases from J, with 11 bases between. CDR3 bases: TGTGCCTGGAGCCGACTAGTCTATGAGCAGTTCTTC. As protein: CAWSRLVYEQFF.

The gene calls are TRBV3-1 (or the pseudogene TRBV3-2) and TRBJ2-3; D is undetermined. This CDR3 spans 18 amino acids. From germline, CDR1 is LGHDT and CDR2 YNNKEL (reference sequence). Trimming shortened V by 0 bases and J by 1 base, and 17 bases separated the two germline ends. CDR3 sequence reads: CASSQDPRRGDGTDTQYF. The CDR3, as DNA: TGTGCCAGCAGCCAAGATCCCCGACGAGGAGATGGCACAGATACGCAGTATTTT.

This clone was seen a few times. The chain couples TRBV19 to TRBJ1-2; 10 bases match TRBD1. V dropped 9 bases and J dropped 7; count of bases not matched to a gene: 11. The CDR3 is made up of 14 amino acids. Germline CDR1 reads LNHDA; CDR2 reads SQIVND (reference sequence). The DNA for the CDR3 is TGTGCCAGCCGGACAGGGGGTTCAGTAGGTGGCTACACCTTC. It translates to CASRTGGSVGGYTF.

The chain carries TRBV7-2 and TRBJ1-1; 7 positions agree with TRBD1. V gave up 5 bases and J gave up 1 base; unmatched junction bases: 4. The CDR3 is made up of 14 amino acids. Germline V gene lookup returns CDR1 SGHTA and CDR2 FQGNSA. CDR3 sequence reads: CASSRDRRNTEAFF. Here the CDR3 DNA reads TGTGCCAGCAGCCGGGACAGACGGAACACTGAAGCTTTCTTT.

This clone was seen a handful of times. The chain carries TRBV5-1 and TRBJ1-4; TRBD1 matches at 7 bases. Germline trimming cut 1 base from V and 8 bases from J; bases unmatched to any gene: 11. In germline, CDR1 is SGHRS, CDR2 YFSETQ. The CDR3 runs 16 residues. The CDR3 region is CASSLSAGGKKEKLFF. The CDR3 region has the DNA TGCGCCAGCAGCTTGTCGGCAGGGGGGAAAAAAGAAAAACTGTTTTTT.

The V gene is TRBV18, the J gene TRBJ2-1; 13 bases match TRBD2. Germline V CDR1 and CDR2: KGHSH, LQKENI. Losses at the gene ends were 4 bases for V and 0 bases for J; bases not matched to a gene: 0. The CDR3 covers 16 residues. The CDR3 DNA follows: TGTGCCAGCTCACGGACTAGCGGGGGCTCCTACAATGAGCAGTTCTTC. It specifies CASSRTSGGSYNEQFF.

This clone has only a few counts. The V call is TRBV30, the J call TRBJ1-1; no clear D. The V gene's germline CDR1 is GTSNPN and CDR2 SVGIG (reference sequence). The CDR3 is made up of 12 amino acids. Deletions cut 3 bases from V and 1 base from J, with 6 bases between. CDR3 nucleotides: TGTGCCTGGAGCGACGGGAACACTGAAGCTTTCTTT. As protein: CAWSDGNTEAFF.

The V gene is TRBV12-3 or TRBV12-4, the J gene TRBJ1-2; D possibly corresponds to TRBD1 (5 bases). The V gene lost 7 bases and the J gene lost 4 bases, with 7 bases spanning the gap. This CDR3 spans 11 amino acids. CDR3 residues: CASKGPYGYTF. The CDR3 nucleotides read TGTGCCAGCAAGGGGCCCTATGGCTACACCTTC.

CDR3 loop: CASSHSGGARGFVGTQYF. The CDR3, as DNA: TGTGCCAGCAGCCATTCAGGGGGCGCCCGGGGTTTCGTGGGGACCCAGTACTTC. The chain joins TRBV3-1 (or the pseudogene TRBV3-2) to TRBJ2-5; 8 bases are shared with TRBD1. V gave up 3 bases and J gave up 7 bases; unmatched junction bases: 19. Germline assignment: CDR1 LGHDT and CDR2 YNNKEL (reference sequence). This CDR3 comprises 18 residues.

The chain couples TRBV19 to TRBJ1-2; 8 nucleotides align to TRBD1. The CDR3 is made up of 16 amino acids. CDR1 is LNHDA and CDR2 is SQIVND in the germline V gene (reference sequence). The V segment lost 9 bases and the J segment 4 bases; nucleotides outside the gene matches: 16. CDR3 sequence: CASHFLDRGFGYGYTF. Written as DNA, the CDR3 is TGTGCCAGCCACTTTCTCGACAGGGGCTTCGGCTATGGCTACACCTTC.

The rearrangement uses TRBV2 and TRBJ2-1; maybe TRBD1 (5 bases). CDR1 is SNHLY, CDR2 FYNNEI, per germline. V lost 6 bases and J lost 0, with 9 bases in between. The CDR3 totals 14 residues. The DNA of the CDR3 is TGTGCCAGCAGGGACACGAGCTCCTACAATGAGCAGTTCTTC. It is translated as CASRDTSSYNEQFF. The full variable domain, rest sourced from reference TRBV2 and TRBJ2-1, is EPEVTQTPSHQVTQMGQEVILRCVPISNHLYFYWYRQILGQKVEFLVSFYNNEISEKSEIFDDQFSVERPDGSNFTLKIRSTKLEDSAMYFCASRDTSSYNEQFFGPGTRLTVL.

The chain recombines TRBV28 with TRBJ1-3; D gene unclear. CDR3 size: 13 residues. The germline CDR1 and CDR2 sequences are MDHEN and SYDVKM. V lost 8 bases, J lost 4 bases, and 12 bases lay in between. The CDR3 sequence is CASPTSGGNTIYF. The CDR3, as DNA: TGTGCCAGCCCGACTAGCGGCGGAAACACCATATATTTT.

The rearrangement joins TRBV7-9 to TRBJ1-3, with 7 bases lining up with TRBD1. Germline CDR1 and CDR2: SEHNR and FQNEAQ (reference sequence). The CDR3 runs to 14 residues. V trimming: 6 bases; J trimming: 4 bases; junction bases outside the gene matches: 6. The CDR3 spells CASRSGTEGNTIYF. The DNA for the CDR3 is TGTGCCAGCAGGTCCGGGACAGAAGGAAACACCATATATTTT. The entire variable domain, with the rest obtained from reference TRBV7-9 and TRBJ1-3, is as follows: DTGVSQNPRHKITKRGQNVTFRCDPISEHNRLYWYRQTLGQGPEFLTYFQNEAQLEKSRLLSDRFSAERPKGSFSTLEIQRTEQGDSAMYLCASRSGTEGNTIYFGEGSWLTVV.

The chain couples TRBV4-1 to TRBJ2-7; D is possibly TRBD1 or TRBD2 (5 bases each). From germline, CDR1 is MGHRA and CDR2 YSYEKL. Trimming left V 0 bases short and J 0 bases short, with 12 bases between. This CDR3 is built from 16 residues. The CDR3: CASSQEGTSSSYEQYF. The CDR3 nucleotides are TGCGCCAGCAGCCAAGAGGGGACGAGTAGCTCCTACGAGCAGTACTTC.

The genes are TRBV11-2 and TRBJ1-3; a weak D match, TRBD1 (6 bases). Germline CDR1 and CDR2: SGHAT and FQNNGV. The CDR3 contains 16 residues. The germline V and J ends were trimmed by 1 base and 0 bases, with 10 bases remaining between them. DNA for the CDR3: TGTGCCAGCAGCTTAGTCCCAGGGGTCTCTGGAAACACCATATATTTT. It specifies CASSLVPGVSGNTIYF.

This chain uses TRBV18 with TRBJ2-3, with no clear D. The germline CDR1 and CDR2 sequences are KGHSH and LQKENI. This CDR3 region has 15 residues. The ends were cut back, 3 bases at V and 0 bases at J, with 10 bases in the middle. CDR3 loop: CASSPRVPSTDTQYF. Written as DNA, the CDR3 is TGTGCCAGCTCACCCCGCGTACCTAGCACAGATACGCAGTATTTT.